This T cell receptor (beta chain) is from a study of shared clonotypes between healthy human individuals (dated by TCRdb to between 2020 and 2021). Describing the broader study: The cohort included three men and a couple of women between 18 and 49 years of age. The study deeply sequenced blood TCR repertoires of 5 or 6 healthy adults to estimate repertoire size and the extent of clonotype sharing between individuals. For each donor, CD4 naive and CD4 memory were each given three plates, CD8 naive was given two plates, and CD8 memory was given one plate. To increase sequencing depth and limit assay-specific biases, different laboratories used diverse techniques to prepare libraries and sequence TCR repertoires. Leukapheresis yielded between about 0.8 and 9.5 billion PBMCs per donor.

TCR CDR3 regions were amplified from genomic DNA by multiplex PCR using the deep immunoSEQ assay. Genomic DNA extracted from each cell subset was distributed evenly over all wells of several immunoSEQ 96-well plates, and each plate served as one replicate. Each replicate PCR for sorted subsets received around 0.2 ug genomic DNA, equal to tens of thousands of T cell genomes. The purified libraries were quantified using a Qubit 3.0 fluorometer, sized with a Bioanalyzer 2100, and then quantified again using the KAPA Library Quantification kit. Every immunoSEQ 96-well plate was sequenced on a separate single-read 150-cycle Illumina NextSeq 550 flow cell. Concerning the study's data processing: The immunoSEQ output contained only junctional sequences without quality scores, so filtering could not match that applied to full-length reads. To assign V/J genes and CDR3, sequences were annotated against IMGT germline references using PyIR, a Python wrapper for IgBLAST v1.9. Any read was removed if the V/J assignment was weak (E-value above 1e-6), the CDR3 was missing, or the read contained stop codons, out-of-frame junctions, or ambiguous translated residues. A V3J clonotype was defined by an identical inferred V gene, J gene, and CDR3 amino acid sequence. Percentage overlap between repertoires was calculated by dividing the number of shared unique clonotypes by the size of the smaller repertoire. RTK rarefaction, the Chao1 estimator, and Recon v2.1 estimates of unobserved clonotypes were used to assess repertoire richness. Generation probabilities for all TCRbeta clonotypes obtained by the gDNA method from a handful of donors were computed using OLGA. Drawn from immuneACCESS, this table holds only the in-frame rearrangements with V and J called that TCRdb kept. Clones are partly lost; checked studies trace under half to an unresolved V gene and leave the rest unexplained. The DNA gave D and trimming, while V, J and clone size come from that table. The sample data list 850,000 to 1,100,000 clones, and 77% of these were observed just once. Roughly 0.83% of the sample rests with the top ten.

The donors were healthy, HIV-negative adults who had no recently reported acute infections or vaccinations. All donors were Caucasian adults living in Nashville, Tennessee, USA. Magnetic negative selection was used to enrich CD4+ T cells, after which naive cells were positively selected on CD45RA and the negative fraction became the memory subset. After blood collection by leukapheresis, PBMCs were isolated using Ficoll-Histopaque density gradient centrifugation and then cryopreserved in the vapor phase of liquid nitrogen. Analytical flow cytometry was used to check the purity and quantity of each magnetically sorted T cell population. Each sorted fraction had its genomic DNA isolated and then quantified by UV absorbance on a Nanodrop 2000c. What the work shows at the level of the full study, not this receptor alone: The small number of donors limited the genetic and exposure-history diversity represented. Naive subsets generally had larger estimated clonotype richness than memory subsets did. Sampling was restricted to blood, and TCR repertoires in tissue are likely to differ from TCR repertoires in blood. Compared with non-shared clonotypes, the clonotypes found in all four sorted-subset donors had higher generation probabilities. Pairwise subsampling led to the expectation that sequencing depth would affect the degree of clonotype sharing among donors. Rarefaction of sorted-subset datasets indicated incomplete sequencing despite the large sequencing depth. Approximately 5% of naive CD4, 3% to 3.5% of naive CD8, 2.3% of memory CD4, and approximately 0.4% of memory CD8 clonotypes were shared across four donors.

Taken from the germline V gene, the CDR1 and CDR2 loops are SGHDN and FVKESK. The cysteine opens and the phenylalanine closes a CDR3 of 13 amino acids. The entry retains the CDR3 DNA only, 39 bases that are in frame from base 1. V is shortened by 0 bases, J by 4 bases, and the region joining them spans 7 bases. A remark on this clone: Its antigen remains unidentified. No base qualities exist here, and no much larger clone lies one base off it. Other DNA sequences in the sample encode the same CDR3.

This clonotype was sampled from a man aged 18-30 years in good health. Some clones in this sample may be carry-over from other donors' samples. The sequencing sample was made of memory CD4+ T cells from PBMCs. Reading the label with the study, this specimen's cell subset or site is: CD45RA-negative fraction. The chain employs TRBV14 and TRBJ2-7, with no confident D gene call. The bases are TGTGCCAGCAGCCAAGAACTGGGGTACGAGCAGTACTTC. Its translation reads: CASSQELGYEQYF.